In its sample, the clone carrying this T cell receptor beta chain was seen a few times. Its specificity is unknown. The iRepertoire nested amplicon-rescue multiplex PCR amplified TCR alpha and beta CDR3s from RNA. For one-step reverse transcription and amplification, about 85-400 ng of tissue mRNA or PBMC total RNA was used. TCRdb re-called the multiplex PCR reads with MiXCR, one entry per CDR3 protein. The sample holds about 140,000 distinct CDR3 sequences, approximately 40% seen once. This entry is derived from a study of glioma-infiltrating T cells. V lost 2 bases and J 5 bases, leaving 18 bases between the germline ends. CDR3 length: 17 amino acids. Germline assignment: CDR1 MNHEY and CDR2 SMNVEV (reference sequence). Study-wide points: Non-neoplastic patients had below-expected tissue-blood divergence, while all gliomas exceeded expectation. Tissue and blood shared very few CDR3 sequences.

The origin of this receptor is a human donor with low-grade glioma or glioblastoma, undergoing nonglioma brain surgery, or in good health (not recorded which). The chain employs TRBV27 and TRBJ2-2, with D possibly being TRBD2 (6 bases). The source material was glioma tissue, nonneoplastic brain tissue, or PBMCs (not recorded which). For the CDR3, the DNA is TGTGCCAGCAGTTTAATGGGGATGCGGGCGGGGACCGGGGAGCTGTTTTTT. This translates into CASSLMGMRAGTGELFF.